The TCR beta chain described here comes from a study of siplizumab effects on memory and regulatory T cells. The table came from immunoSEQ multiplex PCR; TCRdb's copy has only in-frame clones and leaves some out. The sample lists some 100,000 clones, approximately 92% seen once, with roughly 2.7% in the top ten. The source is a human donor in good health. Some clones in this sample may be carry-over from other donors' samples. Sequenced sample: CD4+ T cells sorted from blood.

CDR3 loop: CASSEGAGTREQYF. In DNA, the CDR3 is TGTGCCAGCAGTGAAGGGGCTGGGACGCGGGAGCAGTACTTC. J is TRBJ2-5 and V is TRBV2; the match to TRBD2 covers 7 bases. The ends lost 1 base at V and 11 bases at J; junction bases unmatched: 10. This CDR3 comprises 14 residues. Germline values: CDR1 SNHLY, CDR2 FYNNEI. The whole variable domain, remainder taken from reference TRBV2 and TRBJ2-5, is EPEVTQTPSHQVTQMGQEVILRCVPISNHLYFYWYRQILGQKVEFLVSFYNNEISEKSEIFDDQFSVERPDGSNFTLKIRSTKLEDSAMYFCASSEGAGTREQYFGPGTRLLVL.